The 8 T cell receptor beta chains below come from one sample, sequenced in a study of T cells in Graves' hyperthyroidism and ophthalmopathy. RNA transcripts yielded amplified TCR beta CDR3 regions. TCR CDR3 underwent first-round RT-PCR with the HTBI primer set. TCRdb called the multiplex PCR reads again in MiXCR, with one record for every CDR3 protein. Among 300,000 to 450,000 distinct CDR3 sequences, approximately 17% were seen once, and the ten largest hold 34%. Sample: blood. The receptors originated from a woman younger than 45 with Graves' hyperthyroidism that later progressed to Graves' ophthalmopathy.

At least ten counts were recorded for this clonotype. The chain is built from TRBV24-1 and TRBJ2-2; perhaps TRBD1 as D (5 bases). Trimming pared 6 bases from V and 6 bases from J, leaving 7 bases between. Germline V gives CDR1 KGHDR, CDR2 SFDVKD. The CDR3 is 12 amino acids. The CDR3 DNA sequence: TGTGCCACCAGTCAAGGGGCCGGGGAGCTGTTTTTT. It is translated as CATSQGAGELFF.

This clonotype was counted between two and nine times. The genes are TRBV20-1 and TRBJ2-7; 8 nucleotides line up with TRBD2. The CDR3 runs 17 residues. With V trimmed by 0 bases and J by 5 bases, 15 bases remained unmatched. Germline V gene sequence: CDR1 DFQATT, CDR2 SNEGSKA (reference sequence). CDR3 nucleotide sequence: TGCAGTGCTAGAGATGGGAGGGGTGGTAGCGGGGCGGACGAGCAGTACTTC. Translation gives CSARDGRGGSGADEQYF.

The rearrangement uses TRBV4-1 and TRBJ2-3; D gene unclear. Germline V gives CDR1 MGHRA, CDR2 YSYEKL. V was cut by 4 bases and J by 0 bases, with 11 bases left in between. The CDR3 sequence is 15 residues long. DNA of the CDR3: TGCGCCAGCAGCCCGAGGCCCCCTAGCACAGATACGCAGTATTTT. This encodes CASSPRPPSTDTQYF.

This rearrangement joins TRBV18 to TRBJ2-7; 7 nucleotides align to TRBD1. The CDR3 is 12 amino acids. V lost 5 bases, J lost 5 bases, and 3 bases stayed unmatched. CDR1 and CDR2 (germline): KGHSH, LQKENI. The CDR3 nucleotides read TGTGCCAGCTCAACGACAGGGAACGAGCAGTACGTC. Protein: CASSTTGNEQYV.

This clonotype was seen many times. The genes are TRBV3-1 and TRBJ1-1; TRBD1 matches at 8 bases. Germline CDR1 reads LGHDT; CDR2 reads YNNKEL (reference sequence). V gave up 3 bases and J gave up 4 bases; unmatched junction bases: 7. This CDR3 contains 15 residues. The CDR3 loop reads CASSHNRGVSTEAFF. In nucleotides, the CDR3 is TGTGCCAGCAGCCACAACAGGGGGGTGAGCACTGAAGCTTTCTTT.

This clonotype was detected a few times. The V call is TRBV19, the J call TRBJ1-1; weak D call: TRBD1 (6 bases). V lost 5 bases and J lost 4, with 11 bases in between. This CDR3 contains 13 residues. Germline V gene lookup returns CDR1 LNHDA and CDR2 SQIVND (reference sequence). CDR3 DNA: TGTGCCAGTAGTTGGGGGCAGAGCACTGAAGCTTTCTTT. Protein sequence: CASSWGQSTEAFF.

This clonotype was picked up many times. The chain has TRBV28 and TRBJ2-7; 7 bases agree with TRBD2. Germline CDR1 reads MDHEN; CDR2 reads SYDVKM. The CDR3 contains 14 residues. V lost 3 bases, J lost 3 bases, and 5 bases stayed unmatched. The DNA for the CDR3 is TGTGCCAGCAGTTTTCGGGGGGAGGGCTACGAGCAGTACTTC. This gives the protein CASSFRGEGYEQYF.

This clonotype showed up many times. The rearrangement uses TRBV2 and TRBJ2-2, with TRBD2 identical over 14 bases. The CDR3 runs to 15 residues. Germline CDR1 is SNHLY and CDR2 is FYNNEI. The ends lost 6 bases at V and 3 bases at J; junction bases unmatched: 0. As DNA, the CDR3 is TGTGCCAGCAGGGGACTAGCGGGGGACACCGGGGAGCTGTTTTTT. Protein product: CASRGLAGDTGELFF.